This T cell receptor (beta chain) came from a study of T cell responses to AZD1222 COVID-19 vaccine. This CDR3 is built from 11 residues. Losses at the gene ends were 7 bases for V and 10 bases for J; bases not matched to a gene: 6. TCRdb keeps only in-frame clones here, not all; method: immunoSEQ multiplex PCR. Of 150,000 to 200,000 clones in the sample, about 92% were seen once. The count of this clone is one. The rearrangement joins TRBV12-3 or TRBV12-4 to TRBJ1-1, with TRBD1 matching over 7 bases. The source is an adult who received the AZD1222 COVID-19 vaccine. Here the sequenced sample was peripheral blood, taken 28 days after the second AZD1222 dose. CDR3 DNA sequence: TGTGCCAGCACCACAGGGGAGGGAGCTTTCTTT. Translating gives CASTTGEGAFF.